This TCR beta chain is from a study of STAT5B mutations in CD4+ large granular lymphocyte leukemia. Libraries were prepared by immunoSEQ multiplex PCR; TCRdb keeps only in-frame clonotypes and omits some of them. The sample has tens of thousands of clones; approximately 84% are singletons. The TCR was taken from a human donor in good health. Material: CD4+ T cells from blood buffy coats.

The CDR3 sequence: CASSNQQGRQGYTF. CDR3 nucleotide sequence: TGCGCCAGCAGTAATCAACAGGGGAGGCAGGGCTACACCTTC. This chain connects TRBV10-2 to TRBJ1-2; 7 positions match TRBD1. Trimming at V came to 5 bases and at J to 8 bases, leaving 11 bases not matched to a gene. Germline assignment: CDR1 WSHSY and CDR2 SAAADI. The CDR3 contains 14 residues.